These T cell receptor beta chains were read from a single sample in a study of regulatory T cells in long-lasting Graves disease. One entry per CDR3 protein, called by TCRdb with MiXCR from the multiplex PCR reads. Counted here are about 610,000 distinct CDR3 sequences, more than 15% occurring once; the ten biggest clones make up about 11%. These data also formed part of another study, on T cells in Graves' hyperthyroidism and ophthalmopathy.

The sequenced sample was peripheral blood mononuclear cells (PBMCs), obtained at new diagnosis, from a patient treated with antithyroid drugs. Every receptor here comes from a man between 18 and 35 years old with Graves disease. Both conserved end residues are part of each CDR3. The D gene is left open where the match is weak. Expanded clones get a size class; other rows say once, few or many, or leave the size out.

D gene	V gene	J gene	clone size	CDR3 DNA	CDR3 protein
NA	TRBV29-1	TRBJ2-3	many	TGCAGCGTTGGAACAGATACGCAGTATTTT	CSVGTDTQYF
TRBD1	TRBV3-1	TRBJ2-2	NA	TGTGCCAGCAGCCAGGCCCCGGGACAGGGGGTAACCGGGGAGCTGTTTTTT	CASSQAPGQGVTGELFF
NA	TRBV6-5	TRBJ2-7	many	TGTGCCAGCAGTTATGGGGGCGACTTCTACGAGCAGTACTTC	CASSYGGDFYEQYF
NA	TRBV5-5	TRBJ2-7	NA	TGTGCCGGCAGCTTACAGGGCAGCTCCTACGAGCAGTACTTC	CAGSLQGSSYEQYF
NA	TRBV20-1	TRBJ2-1	many	TGCAGTGCGCCGACCTTCCGGGGGAGCACCTACAATGAGCAGTTCTTC	CSAPTFRGSTYNEQFF
TRBD2	TRBV19	TRBJ2-7	few	TGTGCCAGTAGTACTCGTAGCGGGAGGAGCCCCTACGAGCAGTACTTC	CASSTRSGRSPYEQYF
NA	TRBV5-1	TRBJ1-4	few	TGCGCCAGCACCCCATCCCGAGGGGGGACATTTGGTGAAAAACTGTTTTTT	CASTPSRGGTFGEKLFF
TRBD2	TRBV19	TRBJ2-1	few	TGTGCCAGTAGACCCGGCGGGAGGGAGGGCAATAATGAGCAGTTCTTC	CASRPGGREGNNEQFF
NA	TRBV2	TRBJ1-5	few	TGTGCCGGCTCCACAGTTTACAATCAGCCCCAGCATTTT	CAGSTVYNQPQHF
TRBD2	TRBV6-1	TRBJ2-7	NA	TGTGCCAGCAGACCCCTCGGACTAGCGGGAGATTACGAGCAGTACTTC	CASRPLGLAGDYEQYF
NA	TRBV2	TRBJ2-7	NA	TGTGCCAGCAGTAGGGGGGAGGATCTTGGCGAGCAGTACTTC	CASSRGEDLGEQYF
NA	TRBV19	TRBJ1-2	NA	TGTGCCAGTGAGGTAGGGCCCCTCGGTGGCTACACCTTC	CASEVGPLGGYTF
NA	TRBV5-6	TRBJ1-1	many	TGTGCCAGCAGCCCCGCCGTTGGGGGGAACACTGAAGCTTTCTTT	CASSPAVGGNTEAFF
NA	TRBV29-1	TRBJ2-4	NA	TGCAGCGTTGAAAGGCCTACGGAAAACATTCAGTACTTC	CSVERPTENIQYF
TRBD1	TRBV5-1	TRBJ2-1	few	TGCGCCAGCAGCGGATACAGGGGGCCTTTGCGGGATTACAATGAGCAGTTCTTC	CASSGYRGPLRDYNEQFF